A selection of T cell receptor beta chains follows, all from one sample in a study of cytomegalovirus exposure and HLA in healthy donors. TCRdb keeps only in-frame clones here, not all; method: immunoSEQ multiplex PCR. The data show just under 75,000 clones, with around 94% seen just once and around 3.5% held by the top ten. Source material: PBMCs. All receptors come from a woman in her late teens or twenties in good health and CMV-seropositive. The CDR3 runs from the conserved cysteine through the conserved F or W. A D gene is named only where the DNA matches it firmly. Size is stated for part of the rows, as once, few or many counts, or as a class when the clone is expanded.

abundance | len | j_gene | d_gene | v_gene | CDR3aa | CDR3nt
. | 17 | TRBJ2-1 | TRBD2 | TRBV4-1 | CASSTGTSGSRYNEQFF | TGCGCCAGCAGCACGGGGACTAGCGGGAGTCGGTACAATGAGCAGTTCTTC
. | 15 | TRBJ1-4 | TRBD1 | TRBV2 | CASSGTGMGSEKLFF | TGTGCCAGCAGTGGGACAGGGATGGGATCGGAAAAACTGTTTTTT
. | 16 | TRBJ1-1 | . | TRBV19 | CASSIFSLEVNTEAFF | TGTGCCAGTAGTATATTCTCTTTGGAGGTTAACACTGAAGCTTTCTTT
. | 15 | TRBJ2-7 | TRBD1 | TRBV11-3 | CASSLGGQGTYEQYF | TGTGCCAGCAGCTTAGGGGGACAGGGAACCTACGAGCAGTACTTC
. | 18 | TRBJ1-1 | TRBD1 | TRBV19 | CASNQIRQGPRTNTEAFF | TGTGCCAGTAATCAAATAAGACAGGGGCCGCGAACAAACACTGAAGCTTTCTTT
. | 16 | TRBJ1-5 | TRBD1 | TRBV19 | CASSRPGGTGNQPQHF | TGTGCCAGTAGCCGGCCAGGGGGCACGGGCAATCAGCCCCAGCATTTT
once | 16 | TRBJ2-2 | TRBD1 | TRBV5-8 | CASSVTGGAGTGELFF | TGTGCCAGCAGCGTCACAGGGGGCGCGGGCACCGGGGAGCTGTTTTTT
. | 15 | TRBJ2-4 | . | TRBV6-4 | CASRRAALAKNIQYF | TGTGCCAGCAGGAGGGCAGCCCTAGCCAAAAACATTCAGTACTTC
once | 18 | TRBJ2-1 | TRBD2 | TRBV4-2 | CASSPSRRLAGGNNEQFF | TGTGCCAGCAGCCCAAGCCGACGACTAGCGGGGGGGAACAATGAGCAGTTCTTC
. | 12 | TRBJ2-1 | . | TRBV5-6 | CASTRGYNEQFF | TGTGCCAGCACTAGGGGTTACAATGAGCAGTTCTTC
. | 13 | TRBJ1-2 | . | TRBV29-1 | CSVDFKGQDGYTF | TGCAGCGTTGACTTTAAGGGGCAGGATGGCTACACCTTC
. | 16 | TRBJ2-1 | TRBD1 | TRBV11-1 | CASSLAGQAAYNEQFF | TGTGCCAGCAGCTTAGCGGGACAGGCGGCCTACAATGAGCAGTTCTTC
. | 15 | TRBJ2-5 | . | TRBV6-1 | CASSDGGLIAETQYF | TGTGCCAGCAGTGATGGGGGCCTAATCGCCGAGACCCAGTACTTC
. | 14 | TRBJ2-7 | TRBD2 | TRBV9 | CASSTAGGPREQYF | TGTGCCAGCAGCACAGCGGGAGGGCCTCGGGAGCAGTACTTC
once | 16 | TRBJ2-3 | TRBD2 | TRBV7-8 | CASSLGASGSTDTQYF | TGTGCCAGCAGCTTAGGGGCTAGCGGTAGCACAGATACGCAGTATTTT
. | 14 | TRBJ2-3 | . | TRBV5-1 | CASSSRQVGDTQYF | TGCGCCAGCAGCTCAAGACAGGTTGGAGATACGCAGTATTTT
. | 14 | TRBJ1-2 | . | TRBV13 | CASSLGTRGAGYTF | TGTGCCAGCAGCTTAGGGACCCGGGGAGCGGGCTACACCTTC
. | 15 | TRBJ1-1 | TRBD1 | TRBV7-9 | CASSPKEGANTEAFF | TGTGCCAGCAGCCCCAAAGAGGGGGCGAACACTGAAGCTTTCTTT
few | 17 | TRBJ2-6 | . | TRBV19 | CASSIPADNSGANVLTF | TGTGCCAGTAGTATTCCGGCAGACAACTCTGGGGCCAACGTCCTGACTTTC
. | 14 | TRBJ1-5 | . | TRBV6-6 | CASNPTGGGGPQHF | TGTGCCAGCAACCCTACTGGGGGCGGGGGTCCCCAGCATTTT
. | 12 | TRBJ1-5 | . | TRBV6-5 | CASGFRDQPQHF | TGTGCCAGCGGGTTCCGGGATCAGCCCCAGCATTTT
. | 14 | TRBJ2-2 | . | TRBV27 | CASSLSQGYGELFF | TGTGCCAGCAGTTTATCACAGGGTTACGGGGAGCTGTTTTTT
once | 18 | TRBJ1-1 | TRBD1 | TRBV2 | CASSGTGAERFLAHEAFF | TGTGCCAGCAGTGGGACAGGGGCCGAAAGGTTTTTAGCACACGAAGCTTTCTTT
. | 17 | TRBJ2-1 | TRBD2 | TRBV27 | CASSPSYSGSSYNEQFF | TGTGCCAGCAGTCCTTCCTATAGCGGGAGCTCCTACAATGAGCAGTTCTTC
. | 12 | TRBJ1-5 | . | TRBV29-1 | CSVVQGDQPQHF | TGCAGCGTCGTACAGGGAGATCAGCCCCAGCATTTT
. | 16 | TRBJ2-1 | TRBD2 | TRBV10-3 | CAISESSGGFSNEQFF | TGTGCCATCAGTGAGTCAAGCGGGGGGTTTTCTAATGAGCAGTTCTTC
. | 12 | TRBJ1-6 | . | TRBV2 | CASRQGNSPLHF | TGTGCCAGCAGACAGGGTAATTCACCCCTCCACTTT
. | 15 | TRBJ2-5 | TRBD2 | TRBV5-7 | CASSLSSGGIETQYF | TGTGCCAGCAGCTTGTCAAGCGGGGGAATAGAGACCCAGTACTTC
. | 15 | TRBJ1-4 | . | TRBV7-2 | CASSRGGALGEKLFF | TGTGCCAGCAGCCGCGGAGGGGCGCTTGGAGAAAAACTGTTTTTT
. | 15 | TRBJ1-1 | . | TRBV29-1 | CSVAGSDRKNTEAFF | TGCAGCGTTGCCGGATCGGACAGAAAGAACACTGAAGCTTTCTTT
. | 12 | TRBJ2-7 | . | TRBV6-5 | CASSPARGGQYF | TGTGCCAGCAGCCCCGCTAGGGGTGGGCAGTACTTC
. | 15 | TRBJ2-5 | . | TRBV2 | CASSESGGPFRTQYF | TGTGCCAGCAGTGAATCCGGGGGGCCTTTCCGGACCCAGTACTTC
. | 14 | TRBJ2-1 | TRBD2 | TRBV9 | CASSPQASGIEQFF | TGTGCCAGCAGCCCCCAGGCTAGCGGGATTGAGCAGTTCTTC
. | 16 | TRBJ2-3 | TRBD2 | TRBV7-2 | CASSSSGRAPPDTQYF | TGTGCCAGCAGCAGTAGCGGGAGGGCCCCCCCAGATACGCAGTATTTT
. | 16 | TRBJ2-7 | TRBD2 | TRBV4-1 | CASSLQVSGGADEQYF | TGCGCCAGCAGCCTACAAGTTAGCGGGGGGGCGGACGAGCAGTACTTC
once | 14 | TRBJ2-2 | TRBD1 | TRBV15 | CATSTYRGTGELFF | TGTGCCACCAGCACCTACAGGGGTACCGGGGAGCTGTTTTTT
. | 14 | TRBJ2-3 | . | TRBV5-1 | CASSLLRGTDTQYF | TGCGCCAGCAGCTTGTTACGAGGCACAGATACGCAGTATTTT
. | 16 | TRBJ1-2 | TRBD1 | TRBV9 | CASSSQPGQGGYGYTF | TGTGCCAGCAGCTCCCAACCTGGACAGGGCGGATATGGCTACACCTTC
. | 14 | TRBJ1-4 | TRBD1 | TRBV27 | CASSLRTGVGKLFF | TGTGCCAGCAGCCTACGGACAGGGGTCGGAAAACTGTTTTTT
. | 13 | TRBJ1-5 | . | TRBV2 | CASDRSRNQPQHF | TGTGCCAGCGATCGTTCCCGGAATCAGCCCCAGCATTTT
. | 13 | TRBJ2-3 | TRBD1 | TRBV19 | CASHRGPGDTQYF | TGTGCCAGCCACAGGGGGCCAGGGGATACGCAGTATTTT
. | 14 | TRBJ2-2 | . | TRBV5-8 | CASSLHSNTGELFF | TGTGCCAGCAGCCTCCACTCGAACACCGGGGAGCTGTTTTTT
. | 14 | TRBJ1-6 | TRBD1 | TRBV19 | CASSIVRGQSPLHF | TGTGCCAGTAGTATCGTCAGGGGGCAATCACCCCTCCACTTT
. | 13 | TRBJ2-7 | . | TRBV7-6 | CASSQGHPYEQYF | TGTGCCAGCAGCCAGGGACACCCCTACGAGCAGTACTTC
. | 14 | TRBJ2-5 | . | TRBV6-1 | CASSVAPFQETQYF | TGTGCCAGCAGTGTGGCTCCCTTCCAAGAGACCCAGTACTTC
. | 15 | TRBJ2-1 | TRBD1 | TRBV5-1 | CASSVKGQLYNEQFF | TGCGCCAGCAGCGTTAAGGGACAGCTTTACAATGAGCAGTTCTTC
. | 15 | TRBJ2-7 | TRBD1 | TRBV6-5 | CASSLDRGRKYEQYF | TGTGCCAGCAGCCTCGACAGGGGGCGGAAATACGAGCAGTACTTC
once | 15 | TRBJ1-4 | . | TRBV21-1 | CASSSRDPTNEKLFF | TGTGCCAGCAGCAGTAGAGATCCAACTAATGAAAAACTGTTTTTT
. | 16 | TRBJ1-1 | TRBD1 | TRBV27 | CASSLGQGYKNTEAFF | TGTGCCAGCAGCCTCGGACAGGGGTACAAAAACACTGAAGCTTTCTTT